This is a list of T cell receptor beta chains from one sample in a study of OX40 agonist ivuxolimab in advanced cancers. Measured with immunoSEQ multiplex PCR; TCRdb has only the in-frame clones, and not every one. The sample includes about 77,000 clones, around 87% of them seen just once. Source: CD4+ or CD8+ T cells sorted from blood, taken in a trial of the OX40 agonist ivuxolimab. Receptor source: an adult with an advanced solid tumor such as melanoma, head and neck, liver or kidney cancer. The CDR3 runs from the conserved cysteine through the conserved F or W. D genes are given only for firm matches. Expanded clones get a size class; other rows say once, few or many, or leave the size out.

cdr3_nt,cdr3_aa,j_call,clone_size,d_call,v_call
TGTGCCACTTCGGCGGGACAGGGAGGCACCGGGGAGCTGTTTTTT,CATSAGQGGTGELFF,TRBJ2-2,NA,TRBD1,TRBV19
TGTGCCAGCAGTTATGGACTAGCGGGGGGGCCAGATACGCAGTATTTT,CASSYGLAGGPDTQYF,TRBJ2-3,NA,TRBD2,TRBV2
TGTGCCCCTCTGGAAATTAGGGGGGTGAACACCGGGGAGCTGTTTTTT,CAPLEIRGVNTGELFF,TRBJ2-2,NA,NA,TRBV15
TGTGCCAGTAGTACCTTGCGGGGGGGCCTAGACACTGGGGAGCTGTTTTTT,CASSTLRGGLDTGELFF,TRBJ2-2,NA,TRBD2,TRBV19
TGTGCCAGCAGGGGGGAGTTCGAGCAGTACTTC,CASRGEFEQYF,TRBJ2-7,NA,NA,TRBV6-5
TGCAGCGTTGGAGGGATCTCTGGGGCCAACGTCCTGACTTTC,CSVGGISGANVLTF,TRBJ2-6,NA,NA,TRBV29-1
TGCGCCAGCAGCCAAGGCATCGCGGGTAGCAATCAGCCCCAGCATTTT,CASSQGIAGSNQPQHF,TRBJ1-5,NA,NA,TRBV4-1
TGTGCCAGCCGCGACAGGGCCAGGGGAGAGACCCAGTACTTC,CASRDRARGETQYF,TRBJ2-5,NA,TRBD1,TRBV6-5
TGTGCCAGCAGCTTAGAGCTGTTTTTT,CASSLELFF,TRBJ2-2,few,NA,TRBV7-9
TGTGCCAGCAGCTTAGGTCTAGCGGCGAACACCGGGGAGCTGTTTTTT,CASSLGLAANTGELFF,TRBJ2-2,NA,TRBD2,TRBV7-6
TGTGCCAGCAGTAACAGCGGGGACTCCTACAATGAGCAGTTCTTC,CASSNSGDSYNEQFF,TRBJ2-1,NA,TRBD2,TRBV9
TGTGCCAGCAGCTTAGGGCCATCTAGCGGGAGTTGGTCCTACGAGCAGTACTTC,CASSLGPSSGSWSYEQYF,TRBJ2-7,NA,TRBD2,TRBV7-2
TGTGCCAGCAGCTTGGGGACGGGACAGGGGAACACTGAAGCTTTCTTT,CASSLGTGQGNTEAFF,TRBJ1-1,NA,TRBD1,TRBV5-6
TGCGCCAGCAGTGTATCAGGGACAGGACACTACGAGCAGTACTTC,CASSVSGTGHYEQYF,TRBJ2-7,few,TRBD1,TRBV10-1
TGTGCCAGCAGCTTGAGGGGAAGCCATCAGTACTTC,CASSLRGSHQYF,TRBJ2-7,NA,NA,TRBV7-2
TGTGCCAGTAGTAGGGACAGGGGGAGCAATCAGCCCCAGCATTTT,CASSRDRGSNQPQHF,TRBJ1-5,NA,TRBD1,TRBV19
TGTGCCAGCAACCCAGGGGGCAAAGCTTACAATGAGCAGTTCTTC,CASNPGGKAYNEQFF,TRBJ2-1,NA,TRBD1,TRBV6-5
TGTGCCAGCAGCCCAGCGGTTGAAGAGACCCAGTACTTC,CASSPAVEETQYF,TRBJ2-5,NA,NA,TRBV11-3
TGTGCCAGCAGTATCAAGACAGGGTTTAATGAAAAACTGTTTTTT,CASSIKTGFNEKLFF,TRBJ1-4,NA,TRBD1,TRBV28
TGTGCCAGCAGCCCGCACCCAGGGGCGCTTAATCAGCCCCAGCATTTT,CASSPHPGALNQPQHF,TRBJ1-5,NA,NA,TRBV7-8
TGCGCCAGCAGTGCGGCAGGCGCCGTTGATACGCAGTATTTT,CASSAAGAVDTQYF,TRBJ2-3,NA,NA,TRBV10-1
TGTGCCAGCAGCTTAGTTCCTGGAGCTAACTATGGCTACACCTTC,CASSLVPGANYGYTF,TRBJ1-2,NA,NA,TRBV11-1
TGTGCCAGTAGTATAGATACCTCCCGAGGAAATGAAAAACTGTTTTTT,CASSIDTSRGNEKLFF,TRBJ1-4,NA,NA,TRBV19
TGTGCCAGCAGCGATCAGCGGACAGGGGGGTTTACTGGAAACACCATATATTTT,CASSDQRTGGFTGNTIYF,TRBJ1-3,NA,TRBD1,TRBV5-6
TGTGCCAGCAGTTTGCGGGGGGGCGGGAAAGATACGCAGTATTTT,CASSLRGGGKDTQYF,TRBJ2-3,NA,TRBD2,TRBV28
TGTGCCAGCAGCTTAGCGCGGTCAACGGAGCGCTACAATGAGCAGTTCTTC,CASSLARSTERYNEQFF,TRBJ2-1,NA,NA,TRBV7-8
TGTGCCAGCAGTTCTAGCGGGGGGGAATCGTACAATGAGCAGTTCTTC,CASSSSGGESYNEQFF,TRBJ2-1,NA,TRBD2,TRBV27
TGTGCCAGCAGCTTGGGAGAGAACACTGAAGCTTTCTTT,CASSLGENTEAFF,TRBJ1-1,NA,NA,TRBV5-6
TGTGCCAGCGACTTTGGGGCGCGCTGGGAGACCCAGTACTTC,CASDFGARWETQYF,TRBJ2-5,NA,NA,TRBV28
TGTGCCAGCAGCTTGGACAAGGATTATGGCTACACCTTC,CASSLDKDYGYTF,TRBJ1-2,NA,NA,TRBV5-4
TGTGCCAGCAGCTTCGGCGGCAGGGGAGAGACCCAGTACTTC,CASSFGGRGETQYF,TRBJ2-5,few,NA,TRBV7-3
TGTGCCAGCAGCGTCATTAGCGGGGAAAGGGGTGAGCAGTTCTTC,CASSVISGERGEQFF,TRBJ2-1,NA,TRBD2,TRBV9
TGCGCCAGCAGCCTCATACCCGGTACGCAGTATTTT,CASSLIPGTQYF,TRBJ2-3,NA,NA,TRBV4-1
TGTGCCAGCAGCTTAGAAACCCCCCCGGCCTACACCGGGGAGCTGTTTTTT,CASSLETPPAYTGELFF,TRBJ2-2,NA,NA,TRBV11-2